One sample yielded the 17 T cell receptor beta chains listed below, sequenced in a study of blood T cells in healthy people across ages. The authors ran a second PCR of roughly 7 to 11 cycles using a sample-barcoded 5' primer and a J-beta primer mix. TCRdb recomputed calls from the 5' RACE reads with MiXCR, one row per CDR3 protein. Here the sample spans over a million distinct CDR3 sequences, approximately 38% being singletons. The sample taken for sequencing was blood. Receptor source: a woman younger than 30 in good health.

The V call is TRBV28, the J call TRBJ1-4, with TRBD1 as a possible D gene (6 bases). Germline CDR1 MDHEN, CDR2 SYDVKM. The CDR3 runs 16 residues. Trimming pared 3 bases from V and 5 bases from J, leaving 16 bases between. The CDR3 here is CASSFLQTGKNEKLFF. The CDR3 DNA reads TGTGCCAGCAGTTTTCTCCAGACAGGAAAGAATGAAAAACTGTTTTTT.

The V gene is TRBV27, the J gene TRBJ1-6; TRBD1 might be the D (5 bases). V lost 1 base and J 9 bases, leaving 13 bases between the germline ends. The CDR3 is 15 amino acids. The germline V gene has CDR1 MNHEY and CDR2 SMNVEV (reference sequence). This CDR3 is CASSLLGREASPLHF. CDR3 DNA: TGTGCCAGCAGTTTATTAGGCAGGGAGGCTTCACCCCTCCACTTT.

This clonotype was detected only a few times. The V and J genes are TRBV20-1 and TRBJ2-1, with D tentatively TRBD2 (6 bases). CDR3 length: 15 amino acids. Per germline, CDR1 DFQATT and CDR2 SNEGSKA (reference sequence). V was shortened by 3 bases and J by 2 bases, with 14 bases between the two germline ends. Written as DNA, the CDR3 is TGCAGTGCTAGGGCTCGTAGCGGTCCCTACAATGAGCAGTTCTTC. Translated: CSARARSGPYNEQFF.

Here the CDR3 DNA reads TGTGCCACCTCCTATGAGGTCGATCCAGATACGCAGTATTTT. The encoded protein is CATSYEVDPDTQYF. V usage is TRBV15 and J usage is TRBJ2-3; D remains ambiguous. Germline CDR1 reads LNHNV; CDR2 reads YYDKDF (reference sequence). This CDR3 region has 14 residues. Trimming shortened V by 8 bases and J by 4 bases, and 16 bases separated the two germline ends.

This chain uses TRBV4-1 with TRBJ1-3, with D hard to call. The CDR3 sequence is 15 residues long. Germline CDR1 and CDR2: MGHRA and YSYEKL. Trimming removed 4 bases at V and 3 bases at J, with 13 bases between. The CDR3 DNA follows: TGCGCCAGCAGCCTGCGGGGAGGGATTGGAAACACCATATATTTT. Amino acids: CASSLRGGIGNTIYF.

The chain recombines TRBV6-5 with TRBJ2-5; the D gene could be TRBD1 or TRBD2 (9 bases each). This CDR3 has 21 amino acids. The germline V gene encodes CDR1 MNHEY and CDR2 SVGAGI. Deletions cut 4 bases from V and 0 bases from J, with 30 bases between. DNA of the CDR3: TGTGCCAGCAGTTTGCGGGACAGGGAAGTTCCGACTAGCGGAAACCAAGAGACCCAGTACTTC. It translates to CASSLRDREVPTSGNQETQYF.

There are a few counts of this clonotype. The chain combines TRBV6-6 with TRBJ2-3; the D is unclear. The CDR3 runs to 15 residues. Between the trimmed V and J ends, which lost 7 bases and 2 bases, there was a span of 16 bases. CDR1 and CDR2 (germline): MNHNY, SVGAGI (reference sequence). This CDR3 reads CASNSAETYTDTQYF. Written as DNA, the CDR3 is TGTGCCAGCAATTCGGCGGAAACTTACACAGATACGCAGTATTTT.

The rearrangement uses TRBV20-1 and TRBJ2-6; D could derive from TRBD1 or TRBD2 (5 bases each). The V end was cut by 4 bases, the J end by 0 bases, with 16 bases between. Germline V gives CDR1 DFQATT, CDR2 SNEGSKA (reference sequence). This CDR3 is built from 17 residues. The CDR3 DNA is TGCAGTGCTACCAATCCGGGACCGAGCTCTGGGGCCAACGTCCTGACTTTC. It translates to CSATNPGPSSGANVLTF.

This clonotype was detected many times. The chain is built from TRBV28 and TRBJ2-3; D unclear. Germline V gene data show CDR1 as MDHEN and CDR2 as SYDVKM. The CDR3 has 11 residues. Trimming left V 4 bases short and J 4 bases short, with 3 bases between. CDR3 DNA sequence: TGTGCCAGCAGTTCTCCAGATACGCAGTATTTT. This translates into CASSSPDTQYF.

This rearrangement joins TRBV14 to TRBJ1-1; D may be TRBD1 (5 bases). Trimming removed 4 bases at V and 11 bases at J, with 14 bases between. The CDR3 consists of 12 residues. Germline-derived CDR1 and CDR2 are SGHDN and FVKESK. CDR3 nucleotide sequence: TGTGCCAGCAGCCGGGTCAGGGTGCAGGCTTTCTTT. Translated, it gives CASSRVRVQAFF.

This clonotype was detected only a few times. The chain links TRBV4-1 to TRBJ2-1; 7 bases are a match to TRBD1. CDR1 and CDR2 from the germline V gene are MGHRA and YSYEKL. CDR3 length equals 18 residues. V gave up 4 bases and J gave up 0 bases; unmatched junction bases: 12. CDR3 nucleotide sequence: TGCGCCAGCAGCCCTTTAACAGGGGACAAAAGCTCCTACAATGAGCAGTTCTTC. This sequence encodes CASSPLTGDKSSYNEQFF.

This clonotype was recorded a few times. This chain uses TRBV9 with TRBJ2-3; TRBD1 or TRBD2 may be the D gene (5 bases each). This CDR3 region has 14 residues. V lost 4 bases and J lost 4, with 13 bases in between. Germline values: CDR1 SGDLS, CDR2 YYNGEE. The CDR3 sequence is CASSLGVGADTQYF. The CDR3 DNA sequence: TGTGCCAGCAGCCTCGGAGTGGGGGCAGATACGCAGTATTTT.

This sequence joins TRBV7-6 and TRBJ2-7, with 9 bases matching TRBD1. V lost 1 base and J lost 3; bases outside the gene matches: 4. This CDR3 has 15 amino acids. CDR1 is SGHVS and CDR2 is FNYEAQ in the germline V gene. CDR3 nucleotides: TGTGCCAGCAGCTTAGGGGACAGGGAGGACTACGAGCAGTACTTC. It encodes CASSLGDREDYEQYF.

The rearrangement links TRBV9 to TRBJ1-6, with 8 bases lining up with TRBD1. CDR3 length equals 16 residues. Germline-derived CDR1 and CDR2 are SGDLS and YYNGEE. V was pared by 0 bases and J by 6 bases, with 5 bases of the junction left unmatched. The CDR3 here is CASSVAPGQANSPLHF. The CDR3 DNA sequence: TGTGCCAGCAGCGTAGCGCCGGGACAGGCTAATTCACCCCTCCACTTT.

This clonotype was seen a handful of times. The CDR3 DNA reads TGTGCCAGCAGTTACCGAGCGGACTCTGAGACCCAGTACTTC. This codes for CASSYRADSETQYF. This chain links TRBV6-5 with TRBJ2-7, with D tentatively TRBD2 (5 bases). The J call may be mistaken, given a closer DNA end match to TRBJ2-5. Per germline, CDR1 MNHEY and CDR2 SVGAGI. The CDR3 is 14 amino acids.

In its sample, this clonotype was seen a few times. The rearrangement uses TRBV6-1 and TRBJ1-1; TRBD1 might be the D (6 bases). The V gene's germline CDR1 is MNHNS and CDR2 SASEGT. V dropped 5 bases and J dropped 7 bases, with 17 bases sitting between them. The CDR3 consists of 14 residues. CDR3 region: CASSRTALWHEAFF. DNA for the CDR3: TGTGCCAGCAGTCGGACAGCTCTTTGGCATGAAGCTTTCTTT.

This clonotype was seen a few times. This chain joins TRBV25-1 and TRBJ1-6, with 11 bases that match TRBD1. Trimming removed 8 bases from V and 8 bases from J; junction bases left unmatched: 2. The CDR3 runs to 13 residues. Per the germline V gene, CDR1 is MGHDK and CDR2 is SYGVNS. CDR3 sequence reads: CASWTGGDSPLHF. The CDR3 nucleotides are TGTGCCAGCTGGACAGGGGGCGATTCACCCCTCCACTTT.